The rows below give T cell receptor beta chains drawn from one sample of a study of shared clonotypes between healthy human individuals. Generated by immunoSEQ multiplex PCR, the TCRdb table keeps only in-frame clones and is missing some. The data contain some 1.5 million clones, 95% to 99% of them singletons. The specimen sequenced was naive CD4+ T cells sorted from blood. The receptors stem from a man younger than 45 in good health. Each CDR3 is given with its conserved first and last residue. A D gene is named only where the DNA matches it firmly.

j_gene | d_gene | v_gene | CDR3nt | CDR3aa
TRBJ2-5 | TRBD2 | TRBV25-1 | TGTGCCAGCAGTGAATATACTAGCGGGATATCCCCAGAGACCCAGTACTTC | CASSEYTSGISPETQYF
TRBJ2-4 | TRBD1 | TRBV29-1 | TGCAGCGTTGCACAAGGACAGGGGGATGCCAAAAACATTCAGTACTTC | CSVAQGQGDAKNIQYF
TRBJ1-2 | NA | TRBV7-9 | TGTGCCAGCAGCTTAGAGGGCCTCTATGGCTACACCTTC | CASSLEGLYGYTF
TRBJ2-1 | NA | TRBV19 | TGTGCCAGTAGTATCGCCCCCTTCGAGGAGCAGTTCTTC | CASSIAPFEEQFF
TRBJ2-7 | NA | TRBV5-1 | TGCGCCAGCAGCCTTGCGGACATCTACGAGCAGTACTTC | CASSLADIYEQYF
TRBJ1-5 | NA | TRBV7-6 | TGTGCCAGCAGCTTAGAGTACTATCAGCCCCAGCATTTT | CASSLEYYQPQHF
TRBJ2-3 | TRBD2 | TRBV27 | TGTGCCAAGACATCTCCGGGACTAGCGTTGTTTAGCACAGATACGCAGTATTTT | CAKTSPGLALFSTDTQYF
TRBJ2-7 | NA | TRBV20-1 | TGCAGTGCTCCCCTCAGGCCCGAGCAGTACTTC | CSAPLRPEQYF
TRBJ1-2 | NA | TRBV9 | TGTGCCAGCACAGATCCGACTAACTATGGCTACACCTTC | CASTDPTNYGYTF
TRBJ1-2 | TRBD1 | TRBV5-4 | TGTGCCAGCAGCTTGGCCAAAAAAGGGGCAGGGGGCCGTGGCTACACCTTC | CASSLAKKGAGGRGYTF
TRBJ1-2 | NA | TRBV5-1 | TGCGCCAGCAGCCTACAGGGCAACTATGGCTACACCTTC | CASSLQGNYGYTF